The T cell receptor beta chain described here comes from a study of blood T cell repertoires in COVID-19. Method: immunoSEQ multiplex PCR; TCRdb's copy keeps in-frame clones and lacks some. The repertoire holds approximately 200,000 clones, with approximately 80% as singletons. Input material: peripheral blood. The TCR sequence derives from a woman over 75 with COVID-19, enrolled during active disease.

The CDR3 region has the DNA TGTGCCAGCAGTCGGGGGAGACAGAGGGCTTGGTATGGCTACACCTTC. Translating it yields CASSRGRQRAWYGYTF. The chain uses TRBV27 and TRBJ1-2; D is perhaps TRBD1 (5 bases). CDR1 is MNHEY, CDR2 SMNVEV, per germline (reference sequence). The V end was cut by 5 bases, the J end by 5 bases, with 21 bases between. CDR3 length equals 16 residues.